This TCR beta chain was recorded in a study of T-cell memory formation after mild COVID-19. Study-level points and caveats: Later expanders leaned CD4+, whereas clones that contracted between day 15 and 85 were balanced CD4/CD8.

This clonotype was counted between two and nine times. Its matching antigen is unknown. Trimming cost V 4 bases and J 5 bases, with 15 bases left between them. CDR3 size: 14 residues. The germline CDR1 and CDR2 sequences are SGHRS and YFSETQ. TCRdb itself ran the 5' RACE reads through MiXCR, one entry per CDR3 protein. The sample lists about 110,000 distinct CDR3 sequences, roughly a sixth occurring once. The sequence was obtained from a man between 18 and 35 years old who had mild COVID-19 (a few samples of this study predate the infection). Cell type and time point are not known. Source material: PBMCs or a T cell subset sorted from them (not recorded which). The rearrangement joins TRBV5-1 to TRBJ2-5; D remains ambiguous. The CDR3 nucleotides read TGCGCCAGCAGCGCCTCATGGGATGGGGAGACCCAGTACTTC. This gives the protein CASSASWDGETQYF.